This T cell receptor beta chain stems from a study of cytomegalovirus exposure and HLA in healthy donors (dated by TCRdb to 2016 to 2017). For the wider study: An earlier analysis of some 600 of the donors reported 250 to 300 Gb of sequence data and 100 million to 120 million unique TCR beta sequences obtained from 150 million to 200 million T cells. To decide whether each TCR beta V gene segment behaved as functional or pseudogenic, an earlier analysis of some 580 of the donors relied on high-throughput TCR beta sequencing. To predict cytomegalovirus infection status, the study brought together high-throughput TCR immunosequencing, statistical association of individual TCRs with disease status, and machine learning. A later genetic analysis used genome-wide SNP genotypes for about 65% of the 666 donors, treating that subset as a discovery cohort. Because of strong linkage in the cohort, roughly five DR-DQ haplotypes were treated as single units for association and clustering. About 280 gigabases of sequencing data and approximately 85 million unique TCR sequences were included in an early release covering roughly 600 HLA-typed donors. In a later analysis, previously published TCR beta repertoires from 666 donors were re-analyzed and high-resolution HLA genotyping was added so that TCR occurrence patterns could be studied. HLA typing covered class I and class II loci at four-digit resolution. Among about 410 genotyped donors of the cohort, an average of about 240,000 unique TCR beta nucleotide sequences was sequenced per donor, of which roughly 18% were non-productive. Rather than drawing on any new phenotypic data, the later analysis identified candidate immune exposures from TCR beta sequences and the way those sequences occurred across donors. Every discovery cohort repertoire had been produced on one sequencing platform. Alongside the repertoire data, information on donor age, sex, ethnicity and CMV serostatus was compiled. The study was designed to test whether signatures of past pathogen exposure could be identified by cataloging public T cell receptors. The genetic ancestry cluster associated with self-reported Caucasian donors included about four fifths of the 300 to 450 genotyped donors. A separate validation cohort of over 95 different subjects was used in addition to the approximately 610-subject first cohort. Using immunosequencing, the study profiled T cell repertoires from 666 subjects and related those repertoires to cytomegalovirus serostatus. The number of donors typed differed by locus, with 629-630 for A, B, C, DRB1 and DQB1, 522 for DQA1, 600 to 610 for DPA1, and 400 to 490 for DPB1.

Receptors were amplified or captured by the immunoSEQ multiplex PCR assay. The multiplex PCR relied on a mix of 60 forward primers for TCR Vbeta segments and 13 reverse primers for TCR Jbeta segments. The CDR3 region of rearranged TCR beta genes was amplified from genomic DNA by a multiplex PCR assay. On the Illumina HiSeq System, the amplified TCR beta libraries were sequenced as 87-base-pair reads. The published analysis was carried out like this. A later analysis counted some 74 million unique TCR beta chains across the roughly 700 repertoires, and roughly 9.9 million of these chains were shared by at least two donors. To remove PCR and sequencing errors, raw reads were error-corrected and collapsed into unique sequences using a nearest-neighbor algorithm that merged closely related sequences. V, D and J gene segments were assigned by aligning CDR3 sequences to IMGT reference sequences. For a sequence to be retained, a match of at least six nucleotides to both a V gene segment and a J gene segment was required. A rearrangement counted as productive if the CDR3 had no stop codons and remained in frame with V and J, and every other rearrangement counted as non-productive. CDR3 was defined by IMGT convention, running from the second conserved V-encoded cysteine to the conserved J-encoded phenylalanine. The earlier analysis of fewer than 750 of the donors excluded sequences that lacked an unambiguous match to a single V gene segment. In an earlier analysis of 450 to 750 of the donors, a V segment was called functional when productive rearrangements were above 56.7%, and segregating when the standard deviation between donors exceeded 5%. A statistical classification framework was built to diagnose cytomegalovirus status from the catalog of TCR beta chain sequences. In a later analysis, V and J genes were assigned by comparing TCR nucleotide sequences against IMGT/GENE-DB human TR gene sequences. The TCRdist pipeline was used in a later analysis to assign CDR3 sequences and most-parsimonious VDJ recombination scenarios. In a later analysis, each TCR beta chain was defined by its CDR3 amino acid sequence together with its V-gene family, and reads without a unique V-gene family were excluded. To address suspected cross-contamination and a sequencing artifact, a later analysis removed roughly 640 highly shared, low-generation-probability nucleotide sequences. For each public chain, a later analysis derived a clonal expansion index from normalized ranks of inferred template counts within each repertoire. A later analysis computed generation probabilities with a VDJ recombination model fitted to out-of-frame rearrangements, and checked the results against IGoR. In a later analysis, hypergeometric tests were used to score TCR-TCR, TCR-HLA and TCR-CMV co-occurrence, with a repertoire-size bias correction applied to TCR pairs. To estimate false discovery rates, a later analysis permuted the HLA or CMV assignments 20 times. In a later analysis, co-occurring TCRs were grouped using DBSCAN, and TCRdist sequence similarity was added for clustering within HLA-allele-positive subsets. For co-occurrence clustering, repertoires with fewer than 30,000 or more than 120,000 public chains were excluded, along with roughly 5 repertoires with anomalous nucleotide sharing. TCRdb carries this immuneACCESS record with in-frame sequences only. Its versions omit some clonotypes, under half of them owing to an unresolved V gene in the studies checked, with the rest unexplained. V and J calls and clone size come straight from that table; D and trimming were deduced from the DNA. This sample gives roughly 150,000 clones in total; roughly 84% of them show up just once. Around 2.6% of the sample belongs to the ten largest clones.

The research as a whole found: Specific HLA alleles were associated with 15,000 to 20,000 TCR beta sequences at a false discovery rate of 0.05 in a later analysis. Strong co-occurrence of HLA alleles, especially DR and DQ, made assigning TCR associations to individual alleles difficult. The classifier was reported to diagnose cytomegalovirus status with high specificity and sensitivity in both the original cohort and the validation cohort. In a later genetic analysis, a missense DCLRE1C variant was associated with V-gene and J-gene trimming of TCR beta chains, and the association was replicated in an independent cohort. A later genetic analysis reported fewer N-insertions in productive TCRs among donors in an Asian-associated ancestry cluster than the 666-donor mean. Correlated functional status among segregating V segments might be attributable to linkage disequilibrium, but an unknown experimental factor could not be ruled out. The only immune exposure information available for the cohort was CMV serostatus. In vitro tests confirmed that three of the cytomegalovirus-associated TCR beta chains recognize cytomegalovirus antigens. Sequencing depth was assumed to be roughly uniform across donors in the presence/absence analyses, though that assumption may not hold. This cohort had only TCR beta chains sequenced, and the lack of alpha or paired-chain data limited which features could be detected. Most TCR sequences were observed very rarely across donors, whereas some public TCRs were present in many individuals. Because some donors lacked HLA typing at each locus, the association tests relied only on the typed subset. It was suggested by the authors that the approach could potentially be generalized to other disease states and immunological phenotypes. Broadly in line with IMGT annotations, most TCR beta V segments showed up in productive rearrangements about 87% or about 30% of the time in an earlier analysis of approximately 640 of the donors. The 87-base-pair reads could not distinguish some IMGT-functional V segments, including TRBV6-2 and TRBV6-3, so those segments were excluded. A further reported finding was that TCR beta sequences accurately predicted the HLA-A and HLA-B alleles for most subjects in the first cohort. In a later analysis, HLA-associated TCR beta chains showed more clonal expansion and lower generation probabilities than non-associated chains that were equally common. According to a later analysis, most CMV-associated TCR beta chains appeared to be HLA-restricted, and the HLA associations seemed to be driven largely by CMV exposure. The study listed 164 TCR beta chains as associated with cytomegalovirus. The earlier analysis of nearly 600 of the donors excluded 15 to 20 rarely observed V segments, including chromosome 9 orphons, because counts were too low. A group of highly shared sequence variants was considered likely to be a technical artifact of the sequencing pipeline. In a later analysis, TCR association rates were found to vary across HLA loci, with the most associated TCRs seen for DRB1 alleles and the fewest for HLA-C alleles. A later analysis reported that several top co-occurrence clusters appeared linked to parvovirus B19, influenza, CMV and Epstein-Barr virus.

As for this clone: The target of this receptor is not known. Base quality data are lacking; no much larger clone is found one base away.

In total, roughly 670 healthy bone marrow donors made up the cohort. Cohort members were all nominally healthy when sampled, although unrecorded immune exposures were likely present. The donor tested CMV seropositive, placing the donor among the approximately 290 seropositive members of the cohort. Every donor gave a peripheral blood sample, and the peripheral blood mononuclear cells from that sample were used for TCR beta sequencing. The Qiagen DNeasy Blood Extraction Kit was used to extract genomic DNA from the blood cell samples. V and J are truncated by 0 bases and 7 bases respectively, leaving an intervening sequence of 16 bases. Inclusive of the bounding cysteine and phenylalanine, the CDR3 is 15 residues long. Only the CDR3 portion is preserved as DNA: 45 bases, with reading frame beginning at the first base. Reading the germline V gene gives CDR1 LGHNA and CDR2 YSLEER.

This sequence was found in a young man in good health and CMV-seropositive. The sample comprised PBMCs. Recombination connected TRBV4-3 to TRBJ2-7, with no confidently assigned D gene. CDR3 reads: CASSQDQIFRVEQYF. The nucleotide sequence reads TGCGCCAGCAGCCAAGACCAGATCTTTCGGGTAGAGCAGTACTTC.